Listed here are 16 T cell receptor beta chains from one sample, sequenced in a study of T cells in Graves' hyperthyroidism and ophthalmopathy (dated by TCRdb to about 2019). Library prep was done by multiplex PCR. The reads were generated on an Illumina HiSeq 2000. The TCR beta CDR3 regions were amplified from RNA transcripts. The first round of RT-PCR for the TCR CDR3 was performed with the HTBI primer set and the Qiagen OneStep RT-PCR kit. TCRdb handled the public reads itself, with Q25 trimming in fastp and clone calling in MiXCR, and kept productive beta chains. Each entry is one CDR3 protein sequence, shown with its most common DNA and genes. The sample table lists under 350,000 distinct CDR3 sequences, about 20% of them with a count of one. Around 50% of the sample is in the top ten clones. Sequenced: blood. The receptors were sampled from a woman between 45 and 65 years old with Graves' hyperthyroidism.

This chain connects TRBV5-6 to TRBJ1-1; D possibly corresponds to TRBD1 (5 bases). The germline V and J ends were trimmed by 1 base and 3 bases, with 10 bases remaining between them. This CDR3 is 14 amino acids long. CDR1 and CDR2 from the germline V gene are SGHDT and YYEEEE. CDR3 nucleotides: TGTGCCAGCAGCTTGAGCGGGGCGGACACTGAAGCTTTCTTT. This encodes CASSLSGADTEAFF.

This chain connects TRBV20-1 to TRBJ2-7; 8 bases match TRBD2. The CDR3 sequence is 15 residues long. The trim removed 0 bases at V and 2 bases at J, leaving 6 bases unmatched. Germline V CDR1 and CDR2: DFQATT, SNEGSKA (reference sequence). CDR3 DNA sequence: TGCAGTGCTAGAGATGGGAGTAGCGGGGCCTACGAGCAGTACTTC. Translating gives CSARDGSSGAYEQYF.

Ten or more counts support this clonotype. The CDR3 sequence: CASSQEVRGYEQYF. The CDR3 DNA follows: TGTGCCAGCAGCCAAGAGGTCAGGGGCTACGAGCAGTACTTC. This chain connects TRBV3-1 to TRBJ2-7, with D perhaps TRBD1 (6 bases). V lost 0 bases and J 3 bases, leaving 9 bases between the germline ends. Looked up from germline, CDR1 is LGHDT and CDR2 is YNNKEL (reference sequence). The CDR3 consists of 14 residues.

There are a few counts of this clonotype. V usage is TRBV24-1 and J usage is TRBJ2-1, with D tentatively TRBD1 (6 bases). Trimming shortened V by 4 bases and J by 6 bases, and 18 bases separated the two germline ends. The CDR3 totals 16 residues. Germline loops: CDR1 KGHDR, CDR2 SFDVKD. CDR3 in amino acids: CATSDLSADSPNEQFF. The DNA of the CDR3 is TGTGCCACCAGTGACCTGAGCGCGGACAGTCCCAATGAGCAGTTCTTC.

V is TRBV6-2 or TRBV6-3 and J is TRBJ2-1; TRBD2 matches at 10 bases. Germline CDR1 and CDR2: MNHEY and SVGEGT. The CDR3 extends over 16 amino acids. Losses at the gene ends were 4 bases for V and 6 bases for J; bases not matched to a gene: 9. CDR3 nucleotides: TGTGCCAGCAGTTTTCCGAGCGGGGGGGCTCGCAATGAGCAGTTCTTC. As protein: CASSFPSGGARNEQFF.

This clonotype was seen ten or more times. The chain combines TRBV10-3 with TRBJ2-7, with D unresolved. This CDR3 spans 14 amino acids. The V end lost 3 bases, the J end lost 3 bases, and 12 bases lay between the germline ends. Germline assignment: CDR1 ENHRY and CDR2 SYGVKD. The DNA for the CDR3 is TGTGCCATCAGTGACCGAGCATCCGTCTACGAGCAGTACTTC. Its protein is CAISDRASVYEQYF.

The V and J genes are TRBV28 and TRBJ2-7, with TRBD1 identical over 7 bases. In germline, CDR1 is MDHEN, CDR2 SYDVKM. This CDR3 is built from 15 residues. The J segment lost 2 bases and the V segment lost 6 bases, leaving 10 bases of the junction unmatched. CDR3 nucleotide sequence: TGTGCCAGCAGGGGGACCGGGACAGCGACCTACGAGCAGTACTTC. This codes for CASRGTGTATYEQYF.

This clonotype was detected many times. The chain combines TRBV5-1 with TRBJ2-7; 7 bases map to TRBD1. With 3 bases clipped from V and 2 bases from J, the junction kept 5 bases outside the gene matches. The length of the CDR3 is 14 residues. CDR1 and CDR2 from the germline V gene are SGHRS and YFSETQ. The CDR3 spells CASSSPGQTYEQYV. The CDR3 coding sequence is TGCGCCAGCAGCTCACCGGGACAGACCTACGAGCAGTACGTC.

This clonotype came up many times. The chain employs TRBV11-3 and TRBJ2-7; possible D gene TRBD2, 5 bases. V shed 5 bases and J shed 3 bases, with 14 bases lying between them. The germline CDR1 and CDR2 sequences are SGHNT and YENEEA. The CDR3 covers 14 residues. The CDR3 sequence is CASSETGKLYEQYF. CDR3 nucleotides: TGTGCCAGCAGCGAGACGGGGAAACTCTACGAGCAGTACTTC.

Only a few counts were recorded for this clonotype. The chain recombines TRBV2 with TRBJ2-7, with 9 bases that match TRBD2. The ends lost 4 bases at V and 2 bases at J; junction bases unmatched: 3. Germline V gene lookup returns CDR1 SNHLY and CDR2 FYNNEI. CDR3 length: 14 residues. CDR3 region: CASSVGGGAYEQYV. As DNA, the CDR3 is TGTGCCAGCAGTGTTGGCGGGGGGGCCTACGAGCAGTACGTC.

The table lists this clonotype with many counts. This chain links TRBV28 with TRBJ2-3; D is perhaps TRBD2 (6 bases). Germline loops: CDR1 MDHEN, CDR2 SYDVKM. CDR3 length: 15 amino acids. V gave up 7 bases and J gave up 5 bases, with 19 bases separating them. CDR3 bases: TGTGCCAGCAAAACCCTCCGGGAGATAGGAGATACGCAGTATTTT. It yields the protein CASKTLREIGDTQYF.

The V and J genes are TRBV20-1 and TRBJ2-2; the match to TRBD2 covers 10 bases. V lost 1 base to trimming and J lost 6 bases; unmatched junction nucleotides: 5. The length of the CDR3 is 15 residues. Germline V lookup: CDR1 DFQATT, CDR2 SNEGSKA (reference sequence). CDR3 sequence: CSARGLAGEAGELFF. The CDR3 region has the DNA TGCAGTGCTAGAGGGCTAGCGGGAGAGGCCGGGGAGCTGTTTTTT.

The CDR3 reads CASSRGSGANTGELFF. CDR3 DNA sequence: TGTGCCAGCAGCCGAGGATCGGGGGCGAACACCGGGGAGCTGTTTTTT. The chain couples TRBV7-8 to TRBJ2-2; a weak D match, TRBD2 (6 bases). Germline V gene data show CDR1 as SGHVS and CDR2 as FQNEAQ. Trimming pared 5 bases from V and 0 bases from J, leaving 13 bases between. This CDR3 comprises 16 residues.

V usage is TRBV29-1 and J usage is TRBJ1-1; tentative D call: TRBD1 (5 bases). In germline, CDR1 is SQVTM, CDR2 ANQGSEA. Between the trimmed V and J ends, which lost 6 bases and 0 bases, there was a span of 11 bases. This CDR3 contains 13 residues. The CDR3 reads CSVDRGVNTEAFF. The CDR3 DNA reads as TGCAGCGTAGACAGAGGGGTGAACACTGAAGCTTTCTTT.

This clonotype has ten or more counts. The chain uses TRBV28 and TRBJ1-5; 7 bases map to TRBD1. Germline CDR1 and CDR2: MDHEN and SYDVKM. The CDR3 spans 14 residues. V trimming: 5 bases; J trimming: 4 bases; junction bases outside the gene matches: 5. CDR3 amino acids: CASSAGTVNQPQHF. CDR3 DNA sequence: TGTGCCAGCAGTGCCGGGACAGTTAATCAGCCCCAGCATTTT.

In this sample, this clonotype turned up many times. The genes are TRBV28 and TRBJ2-5; perhaps D is TRBD1 or TRBD2 (6 bases each). The CDR3 totals 14 residues. V lost 6 bases and J lost 6, with 17 bases in between. Germline V CDR1 and CDR2: MDHEN, SYDVKM. CDR3: CASSVMGGAKTQYF. CDR3 DNA sequence: TGTGCCAGCAGCGTAATGGGGGGCGCGAAGACCCAGTACTTC.